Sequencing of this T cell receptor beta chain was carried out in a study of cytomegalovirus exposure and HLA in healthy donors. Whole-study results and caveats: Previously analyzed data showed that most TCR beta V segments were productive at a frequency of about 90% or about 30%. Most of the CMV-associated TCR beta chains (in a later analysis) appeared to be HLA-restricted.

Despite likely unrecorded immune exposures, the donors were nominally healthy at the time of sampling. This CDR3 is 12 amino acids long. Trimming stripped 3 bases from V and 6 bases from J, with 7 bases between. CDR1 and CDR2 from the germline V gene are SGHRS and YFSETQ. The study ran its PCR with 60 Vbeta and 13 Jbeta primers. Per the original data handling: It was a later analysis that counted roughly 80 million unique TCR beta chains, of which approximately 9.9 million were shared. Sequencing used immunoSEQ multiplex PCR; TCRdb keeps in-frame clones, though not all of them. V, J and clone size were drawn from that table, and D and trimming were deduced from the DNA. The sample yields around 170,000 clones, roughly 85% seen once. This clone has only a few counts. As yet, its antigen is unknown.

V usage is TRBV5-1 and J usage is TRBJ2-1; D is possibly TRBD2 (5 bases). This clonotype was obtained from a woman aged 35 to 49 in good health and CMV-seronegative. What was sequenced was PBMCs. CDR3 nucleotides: TGCGCCAGCAGCTGGCGGGTCAATGAGCAGTTCTTC. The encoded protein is CASSWRVNEQFF.